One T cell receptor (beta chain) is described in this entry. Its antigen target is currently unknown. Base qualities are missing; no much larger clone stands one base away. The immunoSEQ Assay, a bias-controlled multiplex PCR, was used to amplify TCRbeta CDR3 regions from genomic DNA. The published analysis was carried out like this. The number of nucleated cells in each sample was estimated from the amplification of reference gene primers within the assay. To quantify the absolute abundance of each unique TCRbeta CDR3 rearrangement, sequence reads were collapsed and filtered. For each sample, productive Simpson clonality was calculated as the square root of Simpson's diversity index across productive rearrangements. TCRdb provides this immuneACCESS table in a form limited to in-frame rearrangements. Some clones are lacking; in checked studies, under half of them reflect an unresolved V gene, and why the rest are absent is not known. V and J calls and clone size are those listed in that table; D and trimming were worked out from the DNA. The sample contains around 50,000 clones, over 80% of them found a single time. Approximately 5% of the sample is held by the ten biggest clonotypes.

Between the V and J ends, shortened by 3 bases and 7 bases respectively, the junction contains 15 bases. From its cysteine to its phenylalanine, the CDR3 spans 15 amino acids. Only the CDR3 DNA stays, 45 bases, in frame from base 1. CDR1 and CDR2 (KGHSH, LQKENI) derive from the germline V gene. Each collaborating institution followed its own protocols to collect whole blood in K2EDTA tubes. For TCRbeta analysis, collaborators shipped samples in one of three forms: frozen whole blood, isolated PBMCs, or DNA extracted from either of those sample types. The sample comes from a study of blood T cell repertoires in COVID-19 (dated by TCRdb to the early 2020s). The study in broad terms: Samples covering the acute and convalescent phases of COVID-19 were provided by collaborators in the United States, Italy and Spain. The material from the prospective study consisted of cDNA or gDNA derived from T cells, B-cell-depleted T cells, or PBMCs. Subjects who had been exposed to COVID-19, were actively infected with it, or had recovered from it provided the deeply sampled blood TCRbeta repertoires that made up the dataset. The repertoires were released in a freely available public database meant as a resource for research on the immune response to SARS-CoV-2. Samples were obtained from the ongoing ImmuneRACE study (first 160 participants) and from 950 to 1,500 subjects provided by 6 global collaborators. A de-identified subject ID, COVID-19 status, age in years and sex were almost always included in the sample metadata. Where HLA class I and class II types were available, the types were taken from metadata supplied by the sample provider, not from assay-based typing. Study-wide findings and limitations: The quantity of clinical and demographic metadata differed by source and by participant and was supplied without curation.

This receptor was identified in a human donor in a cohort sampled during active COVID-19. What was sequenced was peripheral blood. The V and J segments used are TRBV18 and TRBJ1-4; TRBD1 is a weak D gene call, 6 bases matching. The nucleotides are TGTGCCAGCTCACCCCTCTCAGGGGTTATTGAAAAACTGTTTTTT. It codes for CASSPLSGVIEKLFF.